One sample yielded the 24 T cell receptor beta chains listed below, sequenced in a study of cytomegalovirus exposure and HLA in healthy donors (dated by TCRdb to 2015 to 2018). Library method: the immunoSEQ multiplex PCR assay. For the multiplex PCR, a mixture combining 60 forward primers for TCR Vbeta segments and 13 reverse primers for TCR Jbeta segments was used. Here the immuneACCESS table is served through TCRdb, limited to in-frame sequences with V and J called. Missing clones are a known gap in these copies; in checked studies unresolved V genes cover under half, and the rest lacks a known reason. This sample has 55,000 or so clones in its table, and roughly 74% of those were observed once. The ten largest clones take up around 1.5% of the sample. Material for sequencing was PBMCs. The receptors come from a female donor in good health and CMV-seronegative.

This clone appeared a single time. The gene calls are TRBV27 and TRBJ2-5; 10 bases match TRBD2. The germline CDR1 and CDR2 sequences are MNHEY and SMNVEV (reference sequence). The CDR3 extends over 18 amino acids. With 1 base clipped from V and 0 bases from J, the junction kept 8 bases outside the gene matches. CDR3 in amino acids: CASSLYTSSGRDQETQYF. CDR3 bases: TGTGCCAGCAGTTTATACACGTCTAGCGGGAGAGACCAAGAGACCCAGTACTTC.

CDR3 DNA: TGTGCCACCCGGGTAGTAGCGGGGGGGACGAACACCGGGGAGCTGTTTTTT. This codes for CATRVVAGGTNTGELFF. The chain couples TRBV7-9 to TRBJ2-2; 11 bases map to TRBD2. The CDR3 covers 17 residues. CDR1 is SEHNR, CDR2 FQNEAQ, per germline (reference sequence). The junction had 10 bases not matched to a gene; V was cut back by 10 bases and J by 0 bases.

The CDR3 DNA is TGTGCCAGTAGCACCCGCGGCGGCTATACGCAGTATTTT. Amino acids: CASSTRGGYTQYF. This chain connects TRBV19 to TRBJ2-3; D not certain. Germline values: CDR1 LNHDA, CDR2 SQIVND (reference sequence). The ends were cut back, 6 bases at V and 7 bases at J, with 14 bases in the middle. This CDR3 is 13 amino acids long.

This clone was seen a few times. The rearrangement links TRBV10-2 to TRBJ2-5; 11 bases map to TRBD2. Germline trimming cut 6 bases from V and 4 bases from J; bases unmatched to any gene: 4. The CDR3 length is 14 residues. The germline gives CDR1 WSHSY, CDR2 SAAADI. CDR3 in amino acids: CASRLAGDRETQYF. CDR3 in DNA: TGCGCCAGCAGACTAGCGGGGGACCGAGAGACCCAGTACTTC.

The chain links TRBV7-2 to TRBJ1-5; 7 bases map to TRBD1. The CDR3 spans 13 residues. J lost 7 bases, V lost 2 bases, and 2 bases had no gene match. Germline loops: CDR1 SGHTA, CDR2 FQGNSA. CDR3 DNA: TGTGCCAGCAGCTTAACAGGGGAACAGCCCCAGCATTTT. Amino acids: CASSLTGEQPQHF.

The sample holds one count of this clone. The V call is TRBV6-1, the J call TRBJ2-1; TRBD2 agrees at 8 bases. Trimming took 7 bases from V and 6 from J; bases not matched to a gene: 5. The CDR3 sequence is 13 residues long. Per germline, CDR1 MNHNS and CDR2 SASEGT. For the CDR3, the DNA is TGTGCCAGCACTCCGGCGGGGGGCAATGAGCAGTTCTTC. Residues: CASTPAGGNEQFF.

This clone has just a few counts. The chain employs TRBV7-8 and TRBJ2-3; maybe TRBD2 (6 bases). The CDR3 loop spans 15 amino acids. CDR1 is SGHVS, CDR2 FQNEAQ, per germline. V lost 5 bases and J 1 base, leaving 13 bases between the germline ends. The CDR3 reads CASSPGTLRTDTQYF. CDR3 coding DNA: TGTGCCAGCAGCCCGGGGACTTTACGCACAGATACGCAGTATTTT.

V usage is TRBV5-1 and J usage is TRBJ1-2; TRBD1 is a possible D gene (5 bases). Germline values: CDR1 SGHRS, CDR2 YFSETQ. The V end lost 0 bases, the J end lost 4 bases, and 22 bases lay between the germline ends. The CDR3 spans 18 residues. The CDR3 DNA follows: TGCGCCAGCAGCTTGGCCAGGATGAACGGGGGGACTGGCTATGGCTACACCTTC. Amino acid sequence: CASSLARMNGGTGYGYTF.

The CDR3 nucleotides are TGTGCCAGCCAACAGACAGGAACTAATGAAAAACTGTTTTTT. Translated, it gives CASQQTGTNEKLFF. The V gene is TRBV19, the J gene TRBJ1-4; D possibly corresponds to TRBD1 (6 bases). This CDR3 has 14 residues. The germline V and J ends were trimmed by 9 bases and 1 base, with 12 bases remaining between them. CDR1 is LNHDA and CDR2 is SQIVND in the germline V gene (reference sequence). The full variable domain, with the rest looked up from reference TRBV19 and TRBJ1-4, is DGGITQSPKYLFRKEGQNVTLSCEQNLNHDAMYWYRQDPGQGLRLIYYSQIVNDFQKGDIAEGYSVSREKKESFPLTVTSAQKNPTAFYLCASQQTGTNEKLFFGSGTQLSVL.

In DNA form, the CDR3 reads TGTGCCAGCTCGACAAATACTGCTAACACTGAAGCTTTCTTT. This sequence encodes CASSTNTANTEAFF. This chain joins TRBV18 and TRBJ1-1; D not certain. The CDR3 covers 14 residues. Germline lookup yields CDR1 KGHSH and CDR2 LQKENI. Trimming stripped 6 bases from V and 2 bases from J, with 13 bases between.

V gene TRBV19 combines with J gene TRBJ2-3; 10 nucleotides agree with TRBD2. The V gene's germline CDR1 is LNHDA and CDR2 SQIVND (reference sequence). The CDR3 has 18 amino acids. Unmatched junction bases numbered 10, after V lost 4 bases and J lost 0 bases. The CDR3 is CASSNRPLAGVSTDTQYF. DNA for the CDR3: TGTGCCAGTAGTAACCGCCCCCTAGCGGGGGTGAGCACAGATACGCAGTATTTT.

The chain links TRBV30 to TRBJ2-1, with 14 bases lining up with TRBD2. Germline trimming cut 2 bases from V and 4 bases from J; bases unmatched to any gene: 7. Looked up from germline, CDR1 is GTSNPN and CDR2 is SVGIG (reference sequence). The CDR3 has 17 residues. In nucleotides, the CDR3 is TGTGCCTGGAGTTCCTCCGGGACTAGCGGGGGTTACAATGAGCAGTTCTTC. It yields the protein CAWSSSGTSGGYNEQFF.

This clone was recorded a few times. J is TRBJ2-5 and V is TRBV9, with 7 positions matching TRBD1. V trimming: 1 base; J trimming: 2 bases; junction bases outside the gene matches: 17. This CDR3 contains 19 residues. The germline V gene encodes CDR1 SGDLS and CDR2 YYNGEE. CDR3 nucleotides: TGTGCCAGCAGCGTAAGTACGGTTCTGGGGACAGCGCCGCAAGAGACCCAGTACTTC. It specifies CASSVSTVLGTAPQETQYF.

The chain is built from TRBV29-1 and TRBJ2-6, with D unclear. CDR3 length equals 15 residues. V was pared by 6 bases and J by 0 bases, with 12 bases between. CDR1 is SQVTM, CDR2 ANQGSEA, per germline. The chain's CDR3 is CSVADGGSGANVLTF. CDR3 bases: TGCAGCGTCGCCGACGGCGGCTCTGGGGCCAACGTCCTGACTTTC.

The chain uses TRBV19 and TRBJ1-2; maybe TRBD1 (5 bases). V was pared by 6 bases and J by 8 bases, with 22 bases between. Germline CDR1 reads LNHDA; CDR2 reads SQIVND (reference sequence). This CDR3 region has 15 residues. This chain's CDR3 is CASRAIDSLFKGYTF. CDR3 DNA sequence: TGTGCCAGTAGGGCAATCGACAGCCTCTTCAAGGGCTACACCTTC.

The CDR3 spells CASPKLLNYGYTF. Here the CDR3 DNA reads TGTGCCAGCCCAAAACTCCTTAACTATGGCTACACCTTC. V gene TRBV7-2 combines with J gene TRBJ1-2; D unclear. The V gene lost 8 bases and the J gene lost 1 base, with 11 bases spanning the gap. In germline, CDR1 is SGHTA, CDR2 FQGNSA. This CDR3 contains 13 residues.

The chain carries TRBV4-1 and TRBJ2-3; D possibly corresponds to TRBD2 (6 bases). CDR1 is MGHRA, CDR2 YSYEKL, per germline. The CDR3 spans 16 residues. The germline V and J ends were trimmed by 0 bases and 0 bases, with 10 bases remaining between them. The DNA for the CDR3 is TGCGCCAGCAGCCAAGATATCGGGGGAAGCACAGATACGCAGTATTTT. The encoded protein is CASSQDIGGSTDTQYF.

The chain has TRBV5-4 and TRBJ1-1; 8 nucleotides match TRBD1. J gave up 3 bases and V 3 bases, and 1 base lay outside the gene matches. This CDR3 comprises 13 residues. The germline V gene has CDR1 SGHNT and CDR2 YYREEE (reference sequence). CDR3 coding DNA: TGTGCCAGCAGCTCGGACAGGGACACTGAAGCTTTCTTT. It codes for CASSSDRDTEAFF.

V usage is TRBV4-1 and J usage is TRBJ1-1; TRBD1 might be the D (5 bases). The germline CDR1 and CDR2 sequences are MGHRA and YSYEKL. The ends were cut back, 4 bases at V and 10 bases at J, with 16 bases in the middle. The CDR3 sequence is 13 residues long. CDR3 DNA sequence: TGCGCCAGCAGCCCCCGGGGGGTTGGGGGAGCTTTCTTT. It translates to CASSPRGVGGAFF.

The rearrangement links TRBV6-1 to TRBJ1-5, with 7 bases fitting TRBD1. Per the germline V gene, CDR1 is MNHNS and CDR2 is SASEGT. The CDR3 contains 14 residues. CDR3 sequence: CGTRDSSGGQPQHF. CDR3 DNA sequence: TGTGGCACCCGGGACAGCTCCGGGGGACAGCCCCAGCATTTT.

CDR3 sequence: CASSAIWGTGGASVGYTF. The DNA of the CDR3 is TGTGCCAGCAGTGCCATTTGGGGGACAGGGGGCGCCTCGGTTGGCTACACCTTC. This chain links TRBV2 with TRBJ1-2; 12 nucleotides line up with TRBD1. The CDR3 extends over 18 amino acids. Germline-derived CDR1 and CDR2 are SNHLY and FYNNEI. V lost 4 bases and J lost 7; bases outside the gene matches: 16.

The rearrangement links TRBV5-6 to TRBJ1-5; no reliable D call. This CDR3 region has 14 residues. The ends were cut back, 0 bases at V and 6 bases at J, with 10 bases in the middle. Germline V CDR1 and CDR2: SGHDT, YYEEEE. The CDR3 DNA reads as TGTGCCAGCAGCTTGGGAGGGCTCGGTCAGCCCCAGCATTTT. This sequence encodes CASSLGGLGQPQHF.

The rearrangement joins TRBV19 to TRBJ1-6; D not certain. The germline V gene encodes CDR1 LNHDA and CDR2 SQIVND (reference sequence). The length of the CDR3 is 16 residues. Deletions cut 2 bases from V and 0 bases from J, with 8 bases between. CDR3 DNA sequence: TGTGCCAGTAGTATAACCTGGAGCTCCTATAATTCACCCCTCCACTTT. It specifies CASSITWSSYNSPLHF.

V and J are TRBV7-2 and TRBJ1-2, with D unclear. The CDR3 sequence is 14 residues long. Germline CDR1 SGHTA, CDR2 FQGNSA. V lost 1 base and J 7 bases, leaving 13 bases between the germline ends. The CDR3, as DNA: TGTGCCAGCAGCTTAGGGGCGGGCCCCCGTGGCTACACCTTC. It is translated as CASSLGAGPRGYTF. The full variable domain, with the rest looked up from reference TRBV7-2 and TRBJ1-2, is GAGVSQSPSNKVTEKGKDVELRCDPISGHTALYWYRQSLGQGLEFLIYFQGNSAPDKSGLPSDRFSAERTGGSVSTLTIQRTQQEDSAVYLCASSLGAGPRGYTFGSGTRLTVV.